This T cell receptor beta chain was observed in a study of read filtering for tumor transcriptome and immune sequencing. The overall study: Transcriptome libraries were built from DNase-treated RNA. TCR-mapped reads were about 4 to 11 million with IR-seq versus about 85 to 1,300 with RNA-seq. Broader study findings: Compared with RNA-seq, IR-seq gave much higher clonotype depth and reliability.

The germline V and J ends were trimmed by 4 bases and 4 bases, with 18 bases remaining between them. The CDR3 is 16 residues long. Germline CDR1 and CDR2: LGHNA and YSLEER. From 300 to 450 ng of RNA, a library with molecular barcoded alpha/delta and beta/gamma adaptors was made. MiXCR, applied by TCRdb to the reads, yields one record per CDR3 protein. The profile shows about 48,000 distinct CDR3 sequences, roughly a fifth of them singletons. This clonotype was detected many times. As yet, its antigen is unknown. The rearrangement uses TRBV4-3 and TRBJ2-3, with a weak D call TRBD2 (6 bases). This receptor was identified in a donor at least 40 years old with multiple myeloma. The sample was a population of CD138-negative cells sorted from bone marrow. This CDR3 is CASSRWAGRAADTQYF. The CDR3 DNA reads as TGCGCCAGCAGCCGGTGGGCGGGGCGCGCGGCAGATACGCAGTATTTT.